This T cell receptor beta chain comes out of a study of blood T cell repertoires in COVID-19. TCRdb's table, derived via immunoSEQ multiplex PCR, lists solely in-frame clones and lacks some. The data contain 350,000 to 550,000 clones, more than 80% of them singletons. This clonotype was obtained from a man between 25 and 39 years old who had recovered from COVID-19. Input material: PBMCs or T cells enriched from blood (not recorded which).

This CDR3 reads CASRPVGPYYGYTF. The CDR3 bases are TGTGCCAGCAGACCCGTTGGGCCTTACTATGGCTACACCTTC. The chain links TRBV28 to TRBJ1-2; D not resolved. Looked up from germline, CDR1 is MDHEN and CDR2 is SYDVKM. V dropped 6 bases and J dropped 3 bases, with 14 bases sitting between them. CDR3 size: 14 residues.